The clone carrying this TCR beta chain has at least ten counts. The source of the sample is a study of Graves' ophthalmopathy and Graves' hyperthyroidism. Researchers took RNA transcripts and amplified TCR beta CDR3 regions from them. Second-round multiplex PCR followed a first-round RT-PCR using HTBI primers. TCRdb analysed the multiplex PCR reads with MiXCR anew, one entry per CDR3 protein. The data hold more than 300,000 distinct CDR3 sequences, with 17% observed a single time. The CDR3 extends over 13 amino acids. Losses at the gene ends were 3 bases for V and 6 bases for J; bases not matched to a gene: 3. Germline lookup yields CDR1 MDHEN and CDR2 SYDVKM.

This receptor was obtained from an adult woman with stable Graves' hyperthyroidism. V usage is TRBV28 and J usage is TRBJ1-2; 8 bases match TRBD1. The sequenced sample was peripheral blood. The CDR3, as DNA: TGTGCCAGCAGTTTGGACAGGGAACATGGCTACACCTTC. This sequence encodes CASSLDREHGYTF.